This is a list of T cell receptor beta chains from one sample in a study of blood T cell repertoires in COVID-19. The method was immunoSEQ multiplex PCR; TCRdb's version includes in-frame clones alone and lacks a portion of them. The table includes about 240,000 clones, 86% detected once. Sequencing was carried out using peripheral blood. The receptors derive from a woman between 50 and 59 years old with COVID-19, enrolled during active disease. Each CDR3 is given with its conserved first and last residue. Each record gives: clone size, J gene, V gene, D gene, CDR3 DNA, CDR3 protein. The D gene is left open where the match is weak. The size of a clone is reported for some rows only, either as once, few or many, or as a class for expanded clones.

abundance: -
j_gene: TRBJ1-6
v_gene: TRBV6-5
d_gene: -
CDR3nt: -
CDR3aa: CARVQVSPLHF

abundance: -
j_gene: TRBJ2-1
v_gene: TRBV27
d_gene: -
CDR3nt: TGTGCCAGCAGTTTACCTAGGGGGGGCTACAATGAGCAGTTCTTC
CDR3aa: CASSLPRGGYNEQFF

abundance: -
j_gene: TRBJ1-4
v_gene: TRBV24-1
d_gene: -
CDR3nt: TGTGCCACCAGTGACCCCGGACAGAGTTATGAAAAACTGTTTTTT
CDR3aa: CATSDPGQSYEKLFF

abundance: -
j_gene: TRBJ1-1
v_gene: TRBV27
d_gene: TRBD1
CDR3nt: TGTGCCAGCAGTCTGCAACCGGGACAGGGTAGCACTGAAGCTTTCTTT
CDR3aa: CASSLQPGQGSTEAFF

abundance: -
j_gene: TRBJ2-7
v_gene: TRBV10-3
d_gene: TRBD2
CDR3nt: TGTGCCATCAGTGGGGGGGGGAACGAGCAGTACTTC
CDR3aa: CAISGGGNEQYF

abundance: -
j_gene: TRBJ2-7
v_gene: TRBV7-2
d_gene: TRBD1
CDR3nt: TGTGCCAGCAGCTCGAACAGGGGGCTGGGAGAGCAGTACTTC
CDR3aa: CASSSNRGLGEQYF

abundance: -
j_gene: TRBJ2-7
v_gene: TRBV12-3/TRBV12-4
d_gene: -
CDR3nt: TGTGCCAGCAGTTTGCTCGGTTACGAGCAGTACTTC
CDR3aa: CASSLLGYEQYF

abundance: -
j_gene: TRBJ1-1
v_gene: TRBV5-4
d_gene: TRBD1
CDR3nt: TGTGCCAGCAGCTTCACAGGGGGAGAAGCTTTCTTT
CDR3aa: CASSFTGGEAFF

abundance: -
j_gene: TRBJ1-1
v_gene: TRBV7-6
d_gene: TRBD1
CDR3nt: TGTGCCAGCAGCCTTAGGACAGGGGAAACTGAAGCTTTCTTT
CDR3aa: CASSLRTGETEAFF

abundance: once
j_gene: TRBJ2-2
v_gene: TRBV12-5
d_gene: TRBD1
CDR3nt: TGTGCTAGTGGTACCGGGACAGTTAGGACCGGGGAGCTGTTTTTT
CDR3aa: CASGTGTVRTGELFF

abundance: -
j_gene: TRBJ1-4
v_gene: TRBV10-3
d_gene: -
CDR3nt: TGTGCCATCAGTTTTAGTCAGGGCGTCGGGGAAAAACTGTTTTTT
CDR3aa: CAISFSQGVGEKLFF

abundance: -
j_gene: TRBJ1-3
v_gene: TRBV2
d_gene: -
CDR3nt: TGTGCCAGCAGGGACAGTCCCAAAACATATGCGCGTGGAAACACCATATATTTT
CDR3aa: CASRDSPKTYARGNTIYF

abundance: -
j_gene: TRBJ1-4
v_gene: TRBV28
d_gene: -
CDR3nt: TGTGCCAGCGGCAGGGGAAGTGAAAAACTGTTTTTT
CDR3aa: CASGRGSEKLFF

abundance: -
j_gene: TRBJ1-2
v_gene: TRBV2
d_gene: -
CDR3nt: TGTGCCAGCAGTGAGAGCACAGTTGATATATTAGCTAACTATGGCTACACCTTC
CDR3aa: CASSESTVDILANYGYTF

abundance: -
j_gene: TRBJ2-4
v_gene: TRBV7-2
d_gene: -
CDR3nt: TGTGCCAGCAGCCATAGTTGGGGGCGTGGCAAAAACATTCAGTACTTC
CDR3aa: CASSHSWGRGKNIQYF

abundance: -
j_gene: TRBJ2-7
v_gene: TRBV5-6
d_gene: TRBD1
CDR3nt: TGTGCCAGCAGCCCGGACAGGGGGCGACCGTTTCGCTCCTACGAGCAGTACTTC
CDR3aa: CASSPDRGRPFRSYEQYF

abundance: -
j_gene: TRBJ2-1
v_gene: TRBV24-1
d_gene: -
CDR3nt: TGTGCCACCAGTGTTACACAGGGGAGGTCCTACAATGAGCAGTTCTTC
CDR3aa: CATSVTQGRSYNEQFF

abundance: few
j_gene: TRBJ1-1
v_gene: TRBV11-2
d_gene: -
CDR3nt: TGTGCCAGCAGCTTAGATCCGGGCACTGAAGCTTTCTTT
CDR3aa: CASSLDPGTEAFF

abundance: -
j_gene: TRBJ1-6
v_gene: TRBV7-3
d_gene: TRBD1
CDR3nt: TGTGCCAGCAGCTTAAGGGCAACCGACAGGGCTTATTCACCCCTCCACTTT
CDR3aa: CASSLRATDRAYSPLHF

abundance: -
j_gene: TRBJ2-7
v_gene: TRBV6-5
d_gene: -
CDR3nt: TGTGCCAGCAGCCCCTTGGTCTATGGCTACGAGCAGTACTTC
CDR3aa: CASSPLVYGYEQYF

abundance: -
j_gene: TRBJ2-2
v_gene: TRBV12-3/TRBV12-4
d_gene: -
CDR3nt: TGTGCCAGCAGTTTACGGACCGGGGAGCTGTTTTTT
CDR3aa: CASSLRTGELFF

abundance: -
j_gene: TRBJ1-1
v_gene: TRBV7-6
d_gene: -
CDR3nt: TGTGCCAGCAGTTTATACAGGGAAAGGAGGACTGAAGCTTTCTTT
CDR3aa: CASSLYRERRTEAFF

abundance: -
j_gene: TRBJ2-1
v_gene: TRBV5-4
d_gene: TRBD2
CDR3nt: TGTGCCAGCAGTTCGCTCGGGTTTGCGGGGGGGCCCAATGAGCAGTTCTTC
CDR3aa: CASSSLGFAGGPNEQFF

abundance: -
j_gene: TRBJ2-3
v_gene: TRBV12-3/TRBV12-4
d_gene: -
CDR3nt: TGTGCCAGCAGTTTGAGGGGGGATACGCAGTATTTT
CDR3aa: CASSLRGDTQYF

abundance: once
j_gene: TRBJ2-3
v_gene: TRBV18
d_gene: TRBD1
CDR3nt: TGTGCCAGCTCACCACGACAGGGGGTGACAGATACGCAGTATTTT
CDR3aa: CASSPRQGVTDTQYF

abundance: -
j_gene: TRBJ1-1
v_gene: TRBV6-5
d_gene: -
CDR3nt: TGTGCCAGCAGTTTTAGAGGGAGCACTGAAGCTTTCTTT
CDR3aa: CASSFRGSTEAFF

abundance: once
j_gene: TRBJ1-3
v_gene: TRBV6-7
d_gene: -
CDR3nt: TGTGCCAGCAGTTCCTCCCCGGGACACCTGGTCGAAACTGGAAACACCATATATTTT
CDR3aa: CASSSSPGHLVETGNTIYF

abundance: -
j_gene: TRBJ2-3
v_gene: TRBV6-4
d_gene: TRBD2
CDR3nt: TGTGCCAGCAGTGGCGGGGGGGCCACAGATACGCAGTATTTT
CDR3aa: CASSGGGATDTQYF

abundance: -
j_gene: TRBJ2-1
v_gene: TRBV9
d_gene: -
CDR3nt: TGTGCCAGCAGCGTGAACAGTCTGGTAAATGAGCAGTTCTTC
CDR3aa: CASSVNSLVNEQFF

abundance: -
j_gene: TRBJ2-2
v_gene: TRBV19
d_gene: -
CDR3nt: TGTGCCAGTAGTCCCCGACAAAACACCGGGGAGCTGTTTTTT
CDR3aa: CASSPRQNTGELFF

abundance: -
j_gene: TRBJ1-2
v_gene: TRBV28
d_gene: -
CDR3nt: TGTGCCAGCAGTGACCTACCGGACAGAAGATATGGCTACACCTTC
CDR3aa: CASSDLPDRRYGYTF

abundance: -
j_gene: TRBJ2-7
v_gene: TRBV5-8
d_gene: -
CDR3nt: TGTGCCAGCAGCCGAGGGGGTCCGAACTACGAGCAGTACTTC
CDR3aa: CASSRGGPNYEQYF

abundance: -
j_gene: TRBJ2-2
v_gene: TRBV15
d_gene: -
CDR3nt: TGTGCCACCAGCAGATTGGAGGGCGGGGAGCTGTTTTTT
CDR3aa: CATSRLEGGELFF

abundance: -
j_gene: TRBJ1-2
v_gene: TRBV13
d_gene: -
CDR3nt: TGTGCCAGCAGCCCACAGGGCATGTATGGCTACACCTTC
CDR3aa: CASSPQGMYGYTF

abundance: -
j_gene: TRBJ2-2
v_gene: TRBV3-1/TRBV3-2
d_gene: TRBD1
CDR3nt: TGTGCCAGCAGCCCCCTAAACTACAGGGGGCTTGTGGTCGGGGAGCTGTTTTTT
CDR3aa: CASSPLNYRGLVVGELFF

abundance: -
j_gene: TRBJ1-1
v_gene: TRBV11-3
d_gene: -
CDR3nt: TGTGCCAGCAGTCCCTACGCGAACACTGAAGCTTTCTTT
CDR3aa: CASSPYANTEAFF

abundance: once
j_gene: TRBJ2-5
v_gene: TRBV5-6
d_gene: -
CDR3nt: TGTGCCAGCAGCCAGTACCAAGAGACCCAGTACTTC
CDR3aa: CASSQYQETQYF

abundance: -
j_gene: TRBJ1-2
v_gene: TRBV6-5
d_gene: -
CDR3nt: TGTGCCAGCAGTCCCCCCGGTGGAGGGGTTTGTTCCTTC
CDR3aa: CASSPPGGGVCSF

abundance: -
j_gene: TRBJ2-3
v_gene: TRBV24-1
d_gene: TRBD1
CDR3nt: TGTGCCACCAGTGACCCATACAGGGGAACAGATACGCAGTATTTT
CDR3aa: CATSDPYRGTDTQYF

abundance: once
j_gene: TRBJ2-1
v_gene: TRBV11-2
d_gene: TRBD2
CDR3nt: TGTGCCAGCAGCTTAGATCGCCTAGCGGGGGCCCTCTGGTTCTTC
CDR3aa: CASSLDRLAGALWFF